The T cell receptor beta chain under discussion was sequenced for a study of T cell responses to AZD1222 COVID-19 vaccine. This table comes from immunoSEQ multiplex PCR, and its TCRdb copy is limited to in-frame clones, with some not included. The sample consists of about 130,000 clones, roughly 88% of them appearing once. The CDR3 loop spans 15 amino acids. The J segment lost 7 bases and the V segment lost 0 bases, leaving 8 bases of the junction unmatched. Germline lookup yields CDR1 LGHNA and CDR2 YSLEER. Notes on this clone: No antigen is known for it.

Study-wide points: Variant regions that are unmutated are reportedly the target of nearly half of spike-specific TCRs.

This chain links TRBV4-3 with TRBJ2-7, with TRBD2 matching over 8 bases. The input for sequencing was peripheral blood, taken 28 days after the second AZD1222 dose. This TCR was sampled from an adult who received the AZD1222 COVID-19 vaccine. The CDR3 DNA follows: TGCGCCAGCAGCCAAGATCACAGCGGGGGCGGGGAGCAGTACTTC. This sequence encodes CASSQDHSGGGEQYF.